This T cell receptor beta chain was sequenced during a study of shared clonotypes between healthy human individuals. Terminally differentiated effector memory CD45RA+ cells were excluded from the naive CD8 cells, which were CD45RO-negative and positively selected for CCR7. Trimming cost V 4 bases and J 4 bases; bases outside gene matches: 7. The CDR3 has 15 amino acids. Germline V gene lookup returns CDR1 LGHNA and CDR2 YNFKEQ. Replicate sorted-subset PCRs were loaded with around 220 ng DNA, 30,000 to 35,000 T cell genomes. Authors' analysis steps: For the immunoSEQ data, sequences were junction-only without quality scores, so filtering differed. Data came from immunoSEQ multiplex PCR; TCRdb stores just in-frame clones and leaves some out. That table furnishes V, J and clone size, whereas the DNA furnished D and trimming. This sample has around 2,000,000 clones, with under 95% found just once.

The clonotype was recovered from a man in his late teens or twenties in good health. Some clones in this sample may be carry-over from other donors' samples. J is TRBJ2-3 and V is TRBV4-2; 8 bases line up with TRBD2. Sequenced: naive CD8+ T cells from PBMCs. The CDR3 region is CASSPRSLAADTQYF. CDR3 coding DNA: TGTGCCAGCAGCCCCCGGTCACTAGCGGCAGATACGCAGTATTTT.